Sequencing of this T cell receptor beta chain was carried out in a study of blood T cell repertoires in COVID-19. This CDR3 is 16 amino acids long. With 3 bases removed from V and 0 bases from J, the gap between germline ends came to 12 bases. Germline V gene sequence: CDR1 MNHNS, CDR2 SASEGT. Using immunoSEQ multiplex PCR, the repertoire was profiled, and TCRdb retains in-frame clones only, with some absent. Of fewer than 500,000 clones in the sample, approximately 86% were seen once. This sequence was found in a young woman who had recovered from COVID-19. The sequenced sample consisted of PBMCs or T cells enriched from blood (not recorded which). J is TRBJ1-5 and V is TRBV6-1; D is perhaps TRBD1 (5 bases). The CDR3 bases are TGTGCCAGCAGTGAGCGGGGGGATTATAGCAATCAGCCCCAGCATTTT. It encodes CASSERGDYSNQPQHF.